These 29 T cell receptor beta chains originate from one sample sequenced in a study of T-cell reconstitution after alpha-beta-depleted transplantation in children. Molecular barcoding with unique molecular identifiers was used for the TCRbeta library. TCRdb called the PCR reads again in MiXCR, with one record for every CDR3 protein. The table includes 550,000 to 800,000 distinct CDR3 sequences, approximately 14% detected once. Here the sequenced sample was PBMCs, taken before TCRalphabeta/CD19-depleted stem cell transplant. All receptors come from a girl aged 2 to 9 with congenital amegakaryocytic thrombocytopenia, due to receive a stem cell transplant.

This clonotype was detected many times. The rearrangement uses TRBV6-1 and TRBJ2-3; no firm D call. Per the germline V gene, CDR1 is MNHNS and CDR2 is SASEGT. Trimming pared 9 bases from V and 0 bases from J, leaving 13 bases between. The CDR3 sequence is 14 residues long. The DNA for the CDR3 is TGTGCCAGTAAACCCATGACTAGCACAGATACGCAGTATTTT. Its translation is CASKPMTSTDTQYF.

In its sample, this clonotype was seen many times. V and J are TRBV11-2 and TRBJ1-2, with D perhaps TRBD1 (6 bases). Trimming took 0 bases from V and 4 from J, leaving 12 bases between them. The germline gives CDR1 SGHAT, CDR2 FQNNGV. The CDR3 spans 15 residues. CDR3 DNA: TGTGCCAGCAGCTTAGAGGCAGGGGCGCCCTATGGCTACACCTTC. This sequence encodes CASSLEAGAPYGYTF.

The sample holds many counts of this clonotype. The CDR3 DNA is TGTGCCAGCAGCCAAGTAGGGGCTCGTTCCTACGAGCAGTACTTC. Translated, it gives CASSQVGARSYEQYF. J is TRBJ2-7 and V is TRBV4-2, with a weak D call TRBD1 (5 bases). CDR3 size: 15 residues. Germline V lookup: CDR1 LGHNA, CDR2 YNFKEQ. V lost 1 base to trimming and J lost 1 base, with 11 bases between them.

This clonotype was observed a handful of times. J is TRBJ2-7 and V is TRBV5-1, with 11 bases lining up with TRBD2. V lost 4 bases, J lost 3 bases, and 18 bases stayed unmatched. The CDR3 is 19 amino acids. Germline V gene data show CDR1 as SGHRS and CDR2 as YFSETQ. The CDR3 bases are TGCGCCAGCAGCCTGGAGGGACTAGCGGAACTTAGTACCAGCTACGAGCAGTACTTC. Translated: CASSLEGLAELSTSYEQYF. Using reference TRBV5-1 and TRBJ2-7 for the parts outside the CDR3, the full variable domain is KAGVTQTPRYLIKTRGQQVTLSCSPISGHRSVSWYQQTPGQGLQFLFEYFSETQRNKGNFPGRFSGRQFSNSRSEMNVSTLELGDSALYLCASSLEGLAELSTSYEQYFGPGTRLTVT.

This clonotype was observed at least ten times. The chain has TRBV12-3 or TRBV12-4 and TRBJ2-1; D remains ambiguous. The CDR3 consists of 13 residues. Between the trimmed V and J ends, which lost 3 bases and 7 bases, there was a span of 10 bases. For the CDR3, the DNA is TGTGCCAGCAGTTTTAAAAGGAGTAATGAGCAGTTCTTC. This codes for CASSFKRSNEQFF.

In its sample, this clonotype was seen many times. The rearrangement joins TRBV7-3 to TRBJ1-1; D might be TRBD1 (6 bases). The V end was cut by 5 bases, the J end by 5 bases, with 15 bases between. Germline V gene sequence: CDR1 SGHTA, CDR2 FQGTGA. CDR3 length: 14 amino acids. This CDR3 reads CASSPKGGRTEAFF. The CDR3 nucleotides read TGTGCCAGCAGCCCAAAAGGGGGGCGAACTGAAGCTTTCTTT. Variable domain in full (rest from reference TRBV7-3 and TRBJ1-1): GAGVSQTPSNKVTEKGKYVELRCDPISGHTALYWYRQSLGQGPEFLIYFQGTGAADDSGLPNDRFFAVRPEGSVSTLKIQRTERGDSAVYLCASSPKGGRTEAFFGQGTRLTVV.

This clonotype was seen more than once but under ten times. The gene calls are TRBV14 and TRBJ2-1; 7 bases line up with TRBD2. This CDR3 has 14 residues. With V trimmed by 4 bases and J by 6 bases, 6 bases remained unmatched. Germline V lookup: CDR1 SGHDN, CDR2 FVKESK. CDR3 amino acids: CASSRSGKRNEQFF. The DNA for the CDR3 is TGTGCCAGCAGCCGGAGCGGGAAACGCAATGAGCAGTTCTTC. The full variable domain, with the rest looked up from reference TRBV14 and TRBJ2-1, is EAGVTQFPSHSVIEKGQTVTLRCDPISGHDNLYWYRRVMGKEIKFLLHFVKESKQDESGMPNNRFLAERTGGTYSTLKVQPAELEDSGVYFCASSRSGKRNEQFFGPGTRLTVL.

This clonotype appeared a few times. DNA for the CDR3: TGCAGTGCTAGTTGGGACGGAGCCAAAAACATTCAGTACTTC. Amino acid sequence: CSASWDGAKNIQYF. V is TRBV20-1 and J is TRBJ2-4; D tentatively reads TRBD1 or TRBD2 (5 bases each). V was trimmed by 3 bases and J by 0 bases, leaving 9 bases between them. This CDR3 region has 14 residues. The germline V gene has CDR1 DFQATT and CDR2 SNEGSKA (reference sequence).

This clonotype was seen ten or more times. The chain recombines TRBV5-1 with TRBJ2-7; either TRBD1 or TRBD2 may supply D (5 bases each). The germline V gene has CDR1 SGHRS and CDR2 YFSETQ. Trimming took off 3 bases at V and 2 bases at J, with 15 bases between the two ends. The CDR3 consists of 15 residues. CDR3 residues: CASSSLRDGAYEQYF. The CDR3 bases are TGCGCCAGCAGCTCCCTTCGGGACGGAGCCTACGAGCAGTACTTC. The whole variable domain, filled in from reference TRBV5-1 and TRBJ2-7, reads KAGVTQTPRYLIKTRGQQVTLSCSPISGHRSVSWYQQTPGQGLQFLFEYFSETQRNKGNFPGRFSGRQFSNSRSEMNVSTLELGDSALYLCASSSLRDGAYEQYFGPGTRLTVT.

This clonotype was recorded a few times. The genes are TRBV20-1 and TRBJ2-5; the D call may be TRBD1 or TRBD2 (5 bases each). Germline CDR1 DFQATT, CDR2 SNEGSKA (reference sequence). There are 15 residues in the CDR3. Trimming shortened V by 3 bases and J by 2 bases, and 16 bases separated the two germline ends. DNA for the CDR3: TGCAGTGCTAGCGATGATCCGGGACCGCAAGAGACCCAGTACTTC. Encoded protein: CSASDDPGPQETQYF.

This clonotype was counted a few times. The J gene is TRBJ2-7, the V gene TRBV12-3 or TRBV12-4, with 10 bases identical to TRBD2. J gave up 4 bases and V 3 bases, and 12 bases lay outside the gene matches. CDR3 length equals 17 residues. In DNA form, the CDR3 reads TGTGCCAGCAGTTTGGTGTCTAGCGGGAGTCGAGGATACGAGCAGTACTTC. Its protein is CASSLVSSGSRGYEQYF.

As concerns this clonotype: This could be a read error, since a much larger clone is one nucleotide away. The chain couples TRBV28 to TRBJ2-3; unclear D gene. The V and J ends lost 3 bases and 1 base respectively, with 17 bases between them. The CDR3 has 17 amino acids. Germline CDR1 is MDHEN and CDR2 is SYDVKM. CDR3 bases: TGTGCCAGCAGTTTCGCAAGGCTCCGTTCCGGCACAGATACGCAGTATTTT. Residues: CASSFARLRSGTDTQYF.

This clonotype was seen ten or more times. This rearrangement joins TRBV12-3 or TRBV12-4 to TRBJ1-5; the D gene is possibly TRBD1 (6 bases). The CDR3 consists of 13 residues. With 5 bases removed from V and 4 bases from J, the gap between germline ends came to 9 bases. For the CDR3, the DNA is TGTGCCAGCAGTCCCGACAGGAATCAGCCCCAGCATTTT. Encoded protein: CASSPDRNQPQHF.

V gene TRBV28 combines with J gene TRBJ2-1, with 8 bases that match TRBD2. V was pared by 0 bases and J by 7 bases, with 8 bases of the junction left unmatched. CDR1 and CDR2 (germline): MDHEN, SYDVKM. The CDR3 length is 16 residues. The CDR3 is CASSLWSGRFGNEQFF. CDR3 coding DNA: TGTGCCAGCAGTTTATGGAGCGGGAGATTCGGGAATGAGCAGTTCTTC.

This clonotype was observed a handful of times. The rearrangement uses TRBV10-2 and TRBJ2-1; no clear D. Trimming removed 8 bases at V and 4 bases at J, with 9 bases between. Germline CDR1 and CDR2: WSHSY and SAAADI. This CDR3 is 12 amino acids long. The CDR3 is CASAKEYNEQFF. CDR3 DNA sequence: TGCGCCAGCGCGAAGGAATACAATGAGCAGTTCTTC.

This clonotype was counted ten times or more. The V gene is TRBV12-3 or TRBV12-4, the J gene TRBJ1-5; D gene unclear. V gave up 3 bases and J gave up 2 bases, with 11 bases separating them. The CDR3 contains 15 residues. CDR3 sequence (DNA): TGTGCCAGCAGTTTTTCTTCGGGTGGCAATCAGCCCCAGCATTTT. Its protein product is CASSFSSGGNQPQHF.

CDR3 DNA sequence: TGTGCCAGCAGCTTTGTTTCGATCCTTAGCTCTGGGGCCAACGTCCTGACTTTC. Translated, it gives CASSFVSILSSGANVLTF. The V call is TRBV5-6, the J call TRBJ2-6; D ambiguous. The CDR3 extends over 18 amino acids. The germline V and J ends were trimmed by 2 bases and 0 bases, with 15 bases remaining between them. Germline CDR1 is SGHDT and CDR2 is YYEEEE.

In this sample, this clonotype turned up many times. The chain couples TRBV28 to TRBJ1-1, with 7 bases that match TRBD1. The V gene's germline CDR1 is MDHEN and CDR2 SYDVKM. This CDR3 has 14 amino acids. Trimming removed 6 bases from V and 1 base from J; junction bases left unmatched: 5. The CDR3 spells CASRVGQENTEAFF. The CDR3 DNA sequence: TGTGCCAGCAGGGTCGGACAGGAGAACACTGAAGCTTTCTTT.

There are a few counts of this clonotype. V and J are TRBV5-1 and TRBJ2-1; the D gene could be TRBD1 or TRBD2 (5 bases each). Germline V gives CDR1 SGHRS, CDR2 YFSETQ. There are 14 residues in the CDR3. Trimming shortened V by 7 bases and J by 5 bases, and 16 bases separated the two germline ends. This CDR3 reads CASGGGSRDNEQFF. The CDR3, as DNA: TGCGCCAGCGGGGGTGGCTCGAGGGACAATGAGCAGTTCTTC.

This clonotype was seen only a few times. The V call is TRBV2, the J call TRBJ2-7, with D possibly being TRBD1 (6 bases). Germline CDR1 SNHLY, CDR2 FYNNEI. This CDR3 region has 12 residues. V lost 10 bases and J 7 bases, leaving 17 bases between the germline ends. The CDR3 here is CATGSDQGEQYF. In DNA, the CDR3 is TGTGCCACCGGGTCGGATCAGGGGGAGCAGTACTTC. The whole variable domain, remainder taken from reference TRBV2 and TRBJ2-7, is EPEVTQTPSHQVTQMGQEVILRCVPISNHLYFYWYRQILGQKVEFLVSFYNNEISEKSEIFDDQFSVERPDGSNFTLKIRSTKLEDSAMYFCATGSDQGEQYFGPGTRLTVT.

In DNA form, the CDR3 reads TGCAGTGCTAGAGGGAACCCGGGCGGCAATCAGCCCCAGCATTTT. It encodes CSARGNPGGNQPQHF. The chain joins TRBV20-1 to TRBJ1-5; D uncertain. The CDR3 contains 15 residues. The germline gives CDR1 DFQATT, CDR2 SNEGSKA (reference sequence). With 1 base removed from V and 2 bases from J, the gap between germline ends came to 12 bases.

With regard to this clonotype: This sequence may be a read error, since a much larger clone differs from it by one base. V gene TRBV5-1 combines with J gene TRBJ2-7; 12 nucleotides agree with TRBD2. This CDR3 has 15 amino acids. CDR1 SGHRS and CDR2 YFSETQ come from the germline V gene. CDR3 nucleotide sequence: TGCGCCGGCAGCGCCGATACTAGCGGGAGGTACGAGCAGTACTTC. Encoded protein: CAGSADTSGRYEQYF.

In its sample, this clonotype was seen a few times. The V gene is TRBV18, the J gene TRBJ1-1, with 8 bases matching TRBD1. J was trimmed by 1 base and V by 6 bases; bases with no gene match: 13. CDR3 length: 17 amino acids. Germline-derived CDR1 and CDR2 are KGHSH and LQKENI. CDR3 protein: CASSLRTGRYENTEAFF. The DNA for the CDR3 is TGTGCCAGCTCGTTAAGGACAGGGAGATATGAGAACACTGAAGCTTTCTTT.

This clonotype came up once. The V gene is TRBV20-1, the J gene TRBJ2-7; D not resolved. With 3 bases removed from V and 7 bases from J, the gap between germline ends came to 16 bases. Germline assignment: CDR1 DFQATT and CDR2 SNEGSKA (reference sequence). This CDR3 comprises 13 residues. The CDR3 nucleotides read TGCAGTGCTAGCGGGTCGGTACTGTTTGAGCAGTACTTC. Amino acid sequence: CSASGSVLFEQYF.

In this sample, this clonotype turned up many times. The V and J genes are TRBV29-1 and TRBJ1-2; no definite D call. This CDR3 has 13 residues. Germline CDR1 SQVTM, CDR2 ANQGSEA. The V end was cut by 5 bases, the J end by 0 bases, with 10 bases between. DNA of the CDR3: TGCAGCGTTTATAGCCGGACTAACTATGGCTACACCTTC. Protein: CSVYSRTNYGYTF.

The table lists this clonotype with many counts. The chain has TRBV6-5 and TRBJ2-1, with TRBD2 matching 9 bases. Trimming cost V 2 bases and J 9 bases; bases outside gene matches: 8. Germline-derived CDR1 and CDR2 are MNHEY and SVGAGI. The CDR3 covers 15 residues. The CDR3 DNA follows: TGTGCCAGCAGTTACGCTCGGGCGGGAGGGAGTGAGCAGTTCTTC. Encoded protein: CASSYARAGGSEQFF.

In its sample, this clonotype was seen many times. DNA for the CDR3: TGTGCCAGCTGGACAGCACAAGAGACCCAGTACTTC. This encodes CASWTAQETQYF. This chain connects TRBV28 to TRBJ2-5; the D gene is possibly TRBD1 (6 bases). Germline loops: CDR1 MDHEN, CDR2 SYDVKM. This CDR3 region has 12 residues. Between the trimmed V and J ends, which lost 8 bases and 2 bases, there was a span of 9 bases.

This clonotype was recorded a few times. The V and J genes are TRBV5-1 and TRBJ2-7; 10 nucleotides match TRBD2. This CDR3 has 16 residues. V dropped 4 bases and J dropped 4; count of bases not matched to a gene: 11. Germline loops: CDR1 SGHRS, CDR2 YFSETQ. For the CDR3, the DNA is TGCGCCAGCAGCCAATCTAGCGGGAGAATCAATTACGAGCAGTACTTC. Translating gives CASSQSSGRINYEQYF.

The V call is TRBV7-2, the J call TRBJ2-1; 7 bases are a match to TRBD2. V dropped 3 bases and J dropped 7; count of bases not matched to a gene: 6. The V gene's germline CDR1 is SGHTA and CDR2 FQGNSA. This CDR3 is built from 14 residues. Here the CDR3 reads CASSFMGGENEQFF. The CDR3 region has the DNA TGTGCCAGCAGCTTCATGGGAGGGGAAAATGAGCAGTTCTTC.